A selection of T cell receptor beta chains follows, all from one sample in a study of T-cell memory formation after mild COVID-19. One entry per CDR3 protein, called by TCRdb with MiXCR from the 5' RACE reads. The sample carries roughly 450,000 distinct CDR3 sequences, about 20% recorded once. The sequencing input was PBMCs or a T cell subset sorted from them (not recorded which). The receptors derive from a man aged 18 to 35 who had mild COVID-19 (a few samples of this study predate the infection). Cell type and time point are not known. CDR3s include the opening cysteine and the closing phenylalanine or tryptophan. Each record gives: V gene, J gene, D gene, clone size, CDR3 DNA, CDR3 protein. The D gene is left open where the match is weak. The size entry is marked missing in some rows and otherwise reads once, few, many or a size class.

v_gene: TRBV3-1; j_gene: TRBJ2-3; d_gene: TRBD2; abundance: NA; CDR3nt: TGTGCCAGCAGTCCCGGGGGGGGTCTCACAGATACGCAGTATTTT; CDR3aa: CASSPGGGLTDTQYF
v_gene: TRBV12-3/TRBV12-4; j_gene: TRBJ2-5; d_gene: TRBD2; abundance: NA; CDR3nt: TGTGCCAGCAGCCCGGGGGGGGCGGACTGGCACTTC; CDR3aa: CASSPGGADWHF
v_gene: TRBV4-3; j_gene: TRBJ2-6; d_gene: TRBD1; abundance: NA; CDR3nt: TGCGCCAGCAGCCAAGAATACGGACAGGGGGCCGTAGCTGGGGCCAACGTCCTGACTTTC; CDR3aa: CASSQEYGQGAVAGANVLTF
v_gene: TRBV20-1; j_gene: TRBJ1-5; d_gene: NA; abundance: few; CDR3nt: TGCAGTGCGACGATAAAGGGAAATCAGCCCCAGCATTTT; CDR3aa: CSATIKGNQPQHF
v_gene: TRBV4-1; j_gene: TRBJ1-1; d_gene: TRBD1; abundance: NA; CDR3nt: TGCGCCAGCAGCCAAGGCAGGGGGCCAAAGACTGAAGCTTTCTTT; CDR3aa: CASSQGRGPKTEAFF
v_gene: TRBV2; j_gene: TRBJ1-2; d_gene: NA; abundance: many; CDR3nt: TGTGCCAGCAGTCCCCTTGGGACAAGCTATGGCTACACCTTC; CDR3aa: CASSPLGTSYGYTF
v_gene: TRBV7-2; j_gene: TRBJ1-5; d_gene: NA; abundance: many; CDR3nt: TGTGCCAGCAGCCGACAGAGCAATCAGCCCCAGCATTTT; CDR3aa: CASSRQSNQPQHF
v_gene: TRBV5-1; j_gene: TRBJ1-5; d_gene: NA; abundance: few; CDR3nt: TGCGCCAGCTTCGGGCAGGGCAATCAGCCCCAGCATTTT; CDR3aa: CASFGQGNQPQHF
v_gene: TRBV7-3; j_gene: TRBJ1-2; d_gene: TRBD1; abundance: NA; CDR3nt: TGTGCCAGCAGAGTCGGACAGGGCCCCTATGGCTACACCTTC; CDR3aa: CASRVGQGPYGYTF
v_gene: TRBV6-5; j_gene: TRBJ2-3; d_gene: NA; abundance: NA; CDR3nt: TGTGCCAGCAGTTACTCGAGTTGGTATGAGGGGGGAAGCACAGATACGCAGTATTTT; CDR3aa: CASSYSSWYEGGSTDTQYF
v_gene: TRBV15; j_gene: TRBJ1-3; d_gene: NA; abundance: NA; CDR3nt: TGTGCCAGCAGGACAGTCTCTGGAAACACCATATATTTT; CDR3aa: CASRTVSGNTIYF
v_gene: TRBV29-1; j_gene: TRBJ2-1; d_gene: TRBD2; abundance: NA; CDR3nt: TGCAGCGTTGACCCGCGGGGGGGCCGCGATGAGCAGTTCTTC; CDR3aa: CSVDPRGGRDEQFF
v_gene: TRBV5-1; j_gene: TRBJ1-2; d_gene: NA; abundance: NA; CDR3nt: TGCGCCAGCAGCTTGGATCCCAGGGCAGATGAGGGCTACACCTTC; CDR3aa: CASSLDPRADEGYTF
v_gene: TRBV4-2; j_gene: TRBJ2-3; d_gene: TRBD1; abundance: NA; CDR3nt: TGTGCCAGCAGCACACACAGGGGCGCGATCAGCACAGATACGCAGTATTTT; CDR3aa: CASSTHRGAISTDTQYF
v_gene: TRBV7-9; j_gene: TRBJ1-1; d_gene: NA; abundance: NA; CDR3nt: TGTGCCAGCAGCCCGGACCTAGTGAACACTGAAGCTTTCTTT; CDR3aa: CASSPDLVNTEAFF
v_gene: TRBV2; j_gene: TRBJ2-3; d_gene: NA; abundance: few; CDR3nt: TGTGCCGGAGGAGCGGTGTATACGCAGTATTTT; CDR3aa: CAGGAVYTQYF
v_gene: TRBV2; j_gene: TRBJ2-5; d_gene: TRBD2; abundance: NA; CDR3nt: TGTGCCAGCAGCGTGGGACTAGCTGAGACCCAGTACTTC; CDR3aa: CASSVGLAETQYF
v_gene: TRBV10-3; j_gene: TRBJ2-5; d_gene: NA; abundance: NA; CDR3nt: TGTGCCTCCCACCAAGGGAGGGGGGGCCCGGAGACCCAGTACTTC; CDR3aa: CASHQGRGGPETQYF
v_gene: TRBV9; j_gene: TRBJ1-1; d_gene: TRBD1; abundance: few; CDR3nt: TGTGCCAGCAGCTCCCGACAGGGCAAGAACACTGAAGCTTTCTTT; CDR3aa: CASSSRQGKNTEAFF
v_gene: TRBV7-9; j_gene: TRBJ2-2; d_gene: NA; abundance: few; CDR3nt: TGTGCCAGCAGCCCCAACCTACGGGGGGCGACCGGGGAGCTGTTTTTT; CDR3aa: CASSPNLRGATGELFF
v_gene: TRBV15; j_gene: TRBJ2-5; d_gene: TRBD1; abundance: NA; CDR3nt: TGTGCCACCAGCCTCCGGGAGACAGGGGCGACCCAGTACTTC; CDR3aa: CATSLRETGATQYF
v_gene: TRBV12-3/TRBV12-4; j_gene: TRBJ2-3; d_gene: NA; abundance: NA; CDR3nt: TGTGCCAGCAGTTCAGTCCCAGATACGCAGTATTTT; CDR3aa: CASSSVPDTQYF
v_gene: TRBV20-1; j_gene: TRBJ1-1; d_gene: NA; abundance: NA; CDR3nt: TGCAGTGCTAGAGATGTATCAGGAGCTGAAGCTTTCTTT; CDR3aa: CSARDVSGAEAFF
v_gene: TRBV15; j_gene: TRBJ2-2; d_gene: NA; abundance: NA; CDR3nt: TGTGCCACCAGGAGAGGTCTGTTGACCACCGGGGAGCTGTTTTTT; CDR3aa: CATRRGLLTTGELFF
v_gene: TRBV9; j_gene: TRBJ2-3; d_gene: TRBD2; abundance: few; CDR3nt: TGTGCCAGCAGCGTACCCCGTTCCGGGGGGGGCCCTGATACGCAGTATTTT; CDR3aa: CASSVPRSGGGPDTQYF
v_gene: TRBV4-2; j_gene: TRBJ2-5; d_gene: NA; abundance: NA; CDR3nt: TGTGCCAGCAGCCAAGAAGAGGCGGACCCCAGGCAGACCCAGTACTTC; CDR3aa: CASSQEEADPRQTQYF
v_gene: TRBV18; j_gene: TRBJ2-3; d_gene: NA; abundance: many; CDR3nt: TGTGCCAGCTCACCCCGGACGGCCACAGATACGCAGTATTTT; CDR3aa: CASSPRTATDTQYF
v_gene: TRBV12-3/TRBV12-4; j_gene: TRBJ1-4; d_gene: NA; abundance: many; CDR3nt: TGTGCCAGCAGTTTAGCCAGTAATGAAAAACTGTTTTTT; CDR3aa: CASSLASNEKLFF
v_gene: TRBV11-2; j_gene: TRBJ2-6; d_gene: NA; abundance: few; CDR3nt: TGTGCCAGCAGCCTCGGGGCTCTGGGGACCAACGTCCTGACTTTC; CDR3aa: CASSLGALGTNVLTF
v_gene: TRBV5-1; j_gene: TRBJ1-1; d_gene: NA; abundance: NA; CDR3nt: TGCGCCAGCAGCCCGAATTACGGACGGATGGACACTGAAGCTTTCTTT; CDR3aa: CASSPNYGRMDTEAFF
v_gene: TRBV5-6; j_gene: TRBJ1-2; d_gene: NA; abundance: NA; CDR3nt: TGTGCCAGCAGCTTCAGGAACAACTATGGCTACACCTTC; CDR3aa: CASSFRNNYGYTF
v_gene: TRBV3-1; j_gene: TRBJ2-7; d_gene: NA; abundance: NA; CDR3nt: TGTGCCAGCAGCCAAGCTTCAGGGATAGTCTACGAGCAGTACTTC; CDR3aa: CASSQASGIVYEQYF
v_gene: TRBV5-5; j_gene: TRBJ1-1; d_gene: TRBD1; abundance: NA; CDR3nt: TGTGCCAGCAGCCGGACAGGGCCCATGAACACTGAAGCTTTCTTT; CDR3aa: CASSRTGPMNTEAFF
v_gene: TRBV12-3/TRBV12-4; j_gene: TRBJ1-2; d_gene: TRBD1; abundance: once; CDR3nt: TGTGCCAGCAGTTTACAGGGGGATGGCTACAACTTC; CDR3aa: CASSLQGDGYNF
v_gene: TRBV6-5; j_gene: TRBJ2-1; d_gene: TRBD2; abundance: NA; CDR3nt: TGTGCCAGCAGCCGGACTAGCGGGGGGCGCGGTGAGCAGTTCTTC; CDR3aa: CASSRTSGGRGEQFF
v_gene: TRBV7-2; j_gene: TRBJ2-5; d_gene: TRBD2; abundance: few; CDR3nt: TGTGCCAGCAGCTTAGAGATGGCGGGGGGAGGGGAGACCCAGTACTTC; CDR3aa: CASSLEMAGGGETQYF
v_gene: TRBV29-1; j_gene: TRBJ2-3; d_gene: TRBD2; abundance: NA; CDR3nt: TGCAGCGTCAATCGGAGACTAGCATCCGATACGCAGTATTTT; CDR3aa: CSVNRRLASDTQYF
v_gene: TRBV10-3; j_gene: TRBJ1-1; d_gene: NA; abundance: few; CDR3nt: TGTGCCATCAGCCGTGAGGGTAACACTGAAGCTTTCTTT; CDR3aa: CAISREGNTEAFF
v_gene: TRBV11-2; j_gene: TRBJ1-1; d_gene: NA; abundance: NA; CDR3nt: TGTGCCAGCAGCTTAATGATTCTGCCTGAAGCTTTCTTT; CDR3aa: CASSLMILPEAFF
v_gene: TRBV19; j_gene: TRBJ2-1; d_gene: NA; abundance: few; CDR3nt: TGTGCCAGTAGTATAACCGGTAGCTCCTACAATGAGCAGTTCTTC; CDR3aa: CASSITGSSYNEQFF